The 3 T cell receptor beta chains given below trace back to one sample, sequenced in a study of T cell repertoires in cytomegalovirus infection. Via MiXCR, TCRdb re-called the reads, giving one row per CDR3 protein. Among approximately 180,000 distinct CDR3 sequences listed, approximately 19% were seen once. Sequenced: PBMCs. The receptor source for this set is a human donor in good health (CMV status not recorded). Some clones in this sample may be carry-over from other donors' samples.

There are a few counts of this clonotype. The genes are TRBV7-9 and TRBJ1-6; 7 nucleotides line up with TRBD1. The CDR3 sequence is 14 residues long. The V gene's germline CDR1 is SEHNR and CDR2 FQNEAQ (reference sequence). V lost 7 bases to trimming and J lost 10 bases; unmatched junction nucleotides: 10. The CDR3 nucleotides are TGTGCCAGCATCGGACAGGACGAGAGGTCACCCCTCCACTTT. It yields the protein CASIGQDERSPLHF.

The sample holds many counts of this clonotype. The V call is TRBV7-8, the J call TRBJ2-2, with a weak D call TRBD2 (6 bases). Deletions cut 8 bases from V and 3 bases from J, with 22 bases between. Germline V gene data show CDR1 as SGHVS and CDR2 as FQNEAQ. CDR3 size: 17 residues. This CDR3 reads CASGPVERVGDTGELFF. The CDR3 region has the DNA TGTGCCAGCGGACCTGTGGAGCGGGTAGGGGACACCGGGGAGCTGTTTTTT.

The chain employs TRBV12-5 and TRBJ1-3, with 7 bases lining up with TRBD1. The CDR3 is made up of 13 amino acids. V was clipped by 3 bases and J by 6 bases; unmatched bases: 2. Germline CDR1 is LGHNT and CDR2 is FRNRAP. CDR3 residues: CASGLQGQNTIYF. Here the CDR3 DNA reads TGTGCTAGTGGTTTACAGGGGCAAAACACCATATATTTT. Full variable domain (missing parts from reference TRBV12-5 and TRBJ1-3): DARVTQTPRHKVTEMGQEVTMRCQPILGHNTVFWYRQTMMQGLELLAYFRNRAPLDDSGMPKDRFSAEMPDATLATLKIQPSEPRDSAVYFCASGLQGQNTIYFGEGSWLTVV.